Following are 16 T cell receptor beta chains from one sample sequenced in a study of T cells in localized non-small cell lung cancer. Libraries were prepared by immunoSEQ multiplex PCR; TCRdb keeps only in-frame clonotypes and omits some of them. The sample shows some 980 clones, more than 20% of them seen only once. This sample comprised normal lung tissue next to the tumor, obtained before any cancer treatment. The receptors shown here come from a woman aged 35 to 70 with stage III lung adenocarcinoma.

CDR3 amino acids: CASSLVRAGGNEQYF. DNA of the CDR3: TGCGCCAGCAGCTTGGTACGGGCAGGGGGCAACGAGCAGTACTTC. This chain connects TRBV5-1 to TRBJ2-7, with 8 bases matching TRBD1. The ends lost 0 bases at V and 5 bases at J; junction bases unmatched: 7. CDR1 is SGHRS, CDR2 YFSETQ, per germline. This CDR3 is built from 15 residues. The variable domain in full, with the rest retrieved from reference TRBV5-1 and TRBJ2-7, is KAGVTQTPRYLIKTRGQQVTLSCSPISGHRSVSWYQQTPGQGLQFLFEYFSETQRNKGNFPGRFSGRQFSNSRSEMNVSTLELGDSALYLCASSLVRAGGNEQYFGPGTRLTVT.

The V gene is TRBV4-1, the J gene TRBJ2-7, with TRBD1 matching 8 bases. V gave up 5 bases and J gave up 6 bases; unmatched junction bases: 9. The CDR3 has 14 residues. Germline V CDR1 and CDR2: MGHRA, YSYEKL. CDR3 nucleotide sequence: TGCGCCAGCAGCGACCGGGACAGGTCGGGCGAGCAGTACTTC. Amino acid sequence: CASSDRDRSGEQYF.

This clone is medium-sized (0.01 to 0.1%) in the sample. This sequence joins TRBV11-3 and TRBJ2-7, with TRBD2 identical over 10 bases. The CDR3 has 15 amino acids. In germline, CDR1 is SGHNT, CDR2 YENEEA. J was trimmed by 7 bases and V by 5 bases; bases with no gene match: 11. The CDR3 DNA reads as TGTGCCAGCAGCAATAGCGGGGGGCTGGGAGGGGAGCAGTACTTC. Translating gives CASSNSGGLGGEQYF.

The chain uses TRBV19 and TRBJ2-1; 8 bases align to TRBD1. CDR1 LNHDA and CDR2 SQIVND come from the germline V gene (reference sequence). Trimming at V came to 3 bases and at J to 10 bases, leaving 8 bases not matched to a gene. CDR3 length: 14 amino acids. CDR3 region: CASSIGTGGAEQFF. CDR3 DNA sequence: TGTGCCAGTAGTATTGGGACAGGAGGGGCCGAGCAGTTCTTC.

This clone was counted a few times. The CDR3 DNA reads as TGTGCCAGCAGCGTCGATGGGACAGGGTCTGGAAACACCATATATTTT. As protein: CASSVDGTGSGNTIYF. The V call is TRBV9, the J call TRBJ1-3, with TRBD1 identical over 9 bases. CDR1 is SGDLS, CDR2 YYNGEE, per germline. The CDR3 has 16 amino acids. The V gene end was trimmed by 2 bases and the J gene end by 1 base; junction bases not matched to a gene: 4.

The rearrangement links TRBV19 to TRBJ2-1; D uncertain. V dropped 10 bases and J dropped 0 bases, with 13 bases sitting between them. The CDR3 is made up of 14 amino acids. The germline V gene encodes CDR1 LNHDA and CDR2 SQIVND (reference sequence). The CDR3 DNA reads as TGTGCCACCAATAGGGTGCCCTCCTACAATGAGCAGTTCTTC. Its translation is CATNRVPSYNEQFF.

The chain joins TRBV6-8 to TRBJ2-1, with unresolved D. V was trimmed by 9 bases and J by 0 bases, leaving 12 bases between them. The CDR3 sequence is 14 residues long. The germline CDR1 and CDR2 sequences are MNHGY and SAAAGT. CDR3 in DNA: TGTGCCAGTTCACCTTCGAGCTCCTACAATGAGCAGTTCTTC. Residues: CASSPSSSYNEQFF.

J is TRBJ1-4 and V is TRBV29-1; TRBD1 matches at 10 bases. V was clipped by 7 bases and J by 7 bases; unmatched bases: 6. In germline, CDR1 is SQVTM, CDR2 ANQGSEA. The length of the CDR3 is 13 residues. The CDR3 is CSALTGGGEKLFF. CDR3 bases: TGCAGCGCCCTGACAGGGGGCGGTGAAAAACTGTTTTTT.

This chain joins TRBV5-1 and TRBJ1-1; TRBD1 is a possible D gene (5 bases). This CDR3 has 14 amino acids. V gave up 0 bases and J gave up 1 base, with 7 bases separating them. From germline, CDR1 is SGHRS and CDR2 YFSETQ. The CDR3 spells CASSLGGSNTEAFF. The DNA for the CDR3 is TGCGCCAGCAGCTTGGGGGGGTCGAACACTGAAGCTTTCTTT.

This clone was counted only a few times. The J gene is TRBJ2-3, the V gene TRBV5-1; the D gene is possibly TRBD2 (5 bases). This CDR3 has 15 residues. The germline V gene has CDR1 SGHRS and CDR2 YFSETQ. Trimming took off 0 bases at V and 3 bases at J, with 11 bases between the two ends. The CDR3 nucleotides read TGCGCCAGCAGCTTGGGTAGCGCGATAACAGATACGCAGTATTTT. Amino acids: CASSLGSAITDTQYF.

This clone has a single count. This chain connects TRBV10-2 to TRBJ2-2, with 14 bases that match TRBD2. This CDR3 has 16 amino acids. The germline CDR1 and CDR2 sequences are WSHSY and SAAADI. Germline trimming cut 6 bases from V and 7 bases from J; bases unmatched to any gene: 7. CDR3 bases: TGCGCCAGCAGCCTGGGACTAGCGGGAGAGCACGGGGAGCTGTTTTTT. This encodes CASSLGLAGEHGELFF.

This rearrangement joins TRBV19 to TRBJ2-7; a possible D gene is TRBD2 (7 bases). This CDR3 has 14 amino acids. The germline V gene encodes CDR1 LNHDA and CDR2 SQIVND (reference sequence). Trimming removed 6 bases at V and 3 bases at J, with 15 bases between. The CDR3 DNA reads TGTGCCAGTAGCCGGGCGGGGGCCGTCTACGAGCAGTACTTC. Its protein is CASSRAGAVYEQYF.

This clone came up a few times. The chain has TRBV18 and TRBJ2-7; D is unclear. Germline loops: CDR1 KGHSH, CDR2 LQKENI. Trimming pared 7 bases from V and 2 bases from J, leaving 15 bases between. This CDR3 has 14 amino acids. The DNA for the CDR3 is TGTGCCAGCTTACCGGGCCCAGGCGCCTACGAGCAGTACTTC. This codes for CASLPGPGAYEQYF.

V and J are TRBV5-1 and TRBJ1-1; D gene ambiguous. This CDR3 comprises 15 residues. The germline V gene has CDR1 SGHRS and CDR2 YFSETQ. Trimming stripped 4 bases from V and 1 base from J, with 14 bases between. CDR3 region: CASSPMTASNTEAFF. The DNA of the CDR3 is TGCGCCAGCAGCCCGATGACTGCATCGAACACTGAAGCTTTCTTT. Filled out from reference TRBV5-1 and TRBJ1-1, the complete variable domain reads KAGVTQTPRYLIKTRGQQVTLSCSPISGHRSVSWYQQTPGQGLQFLFEYFSETQRNKGNFPGRFSGRQFSNSRSEMNVSTLELGDSALYLCASSPMTASNTEAFFGQGTRLTVV.

This clone was seen only a few times. This chain uses TRBV28 with TRBJ2-3; the D gene is possibly TRBD1 (6 bases). The germline CDR1 and CDR2 sequences are MDHEN and SYDVKM. The CDR3 consists of 15 residues. Trimming removed 3 bases at V and 3 bases at J, with 13 bases between. The CDR3 spells CASSLAGDRTDTQYF. CDR3 coding DNA: TGTGCCAGCAGTTTGGCAGGGGATAGGACAGATACGCAGTATTTT.

This clone was recorded a few times. The chain employs TRBV28 and TRBJ2-1; 9 bases line up with TRBD2. The CDR3 contains 15 residues. Unmatched junction bases numbered 6, after V lost 6 bases and J lost 3 bases. CDR1 MDHEN and CDR2 SYDVKM come from the germline V gene. The CDR3 DNA is TGTGCCAGCAGCCCCCTACTAGCGGGCTACAATGAGCAGTTCTTC. Residues: CASSPLLAGYNEQFF. Filled out from reference TRBV28 and TRBJ2-1, the complete variable domain reads DVKVTQSSRYLVKRTGEKVFLECVQDMDHENMFWYRQDPGLGLRLIYFSYDVKMKEKGDIPEGYSVSREKKERFSLILESASTNQTSMYLCASSPLLAGYNEQFFGPGTRLTVL.